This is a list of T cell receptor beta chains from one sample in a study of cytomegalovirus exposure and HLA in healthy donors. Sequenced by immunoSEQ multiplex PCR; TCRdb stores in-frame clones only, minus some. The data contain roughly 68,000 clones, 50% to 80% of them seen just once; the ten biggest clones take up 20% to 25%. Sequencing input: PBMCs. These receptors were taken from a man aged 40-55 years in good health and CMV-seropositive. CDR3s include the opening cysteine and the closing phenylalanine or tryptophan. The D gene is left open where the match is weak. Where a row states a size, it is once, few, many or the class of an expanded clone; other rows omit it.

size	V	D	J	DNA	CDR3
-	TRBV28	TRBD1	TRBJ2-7	TGTGCCAGCAGCGACGACAGGGTCCCCCACGAGCAGTACTTC	CASSDDRVPHEQYF
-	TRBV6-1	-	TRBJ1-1	TGTGCCAGCAGAAACCGGGGGGTCGCTGAAGCTTTCTTT	CASRNRGVAEAFF
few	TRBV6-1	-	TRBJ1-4	TGTGCCAGCATTGAGAGATCCCCAACTAATGAAAAACTGTTTTTT	CASIERSPTNEKLFF
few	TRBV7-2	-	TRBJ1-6	TGTGCCAGCAGCCAATCGGGGGGCGATTCACCCCTCCACTTT	CASSQSGGDSPLHF
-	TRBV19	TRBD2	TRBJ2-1	TGTGCCAGTAGTATTGGGGCGGGGGTAGTTAGTGTCTCCTACAATGAGCAGTTCTTC	CASSIGAGVVSVSYNEQFF
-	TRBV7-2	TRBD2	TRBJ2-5	TGTGCCAGCAGCTACGGACTAGCCGTCGAGACCCAGTACTTC	CASSYGLAVETQYF
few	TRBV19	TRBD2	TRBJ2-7	TGTGCCAGTAGTATAGCCCGGGGGGGCTACGAGCAGTACTTC	CASSIARGGYEQYF
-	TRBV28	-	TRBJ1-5	TGTGCCAGCACTCCGGGGGGACAGCCCCAGCATTTT	CASTPGGQPQHF
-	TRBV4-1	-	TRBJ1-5	TGCGCCAGCAGCCCCCGGGGGGGAGTGAGCAATCAGCCCCAGCATTTT	CASSPRGGVSNQPQHF
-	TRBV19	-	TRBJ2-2	TGTGCCAGTAGCATAGGATCGAGGCGAGGCACCGGGGAGCTGTTTTTT	CASSIGSRRGTGELFF
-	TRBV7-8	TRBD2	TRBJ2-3	TGTGCCAGCAGCATCCCCGGGACTAGCAGATCAGATACGCAGTATTTT	CASSIPGTSRSDTQYF
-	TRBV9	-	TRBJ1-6	TGTGCCAGCAGTCCCGACAGATATAATTCACCCCTCCACTTT	CASSPDRYNSPLHF
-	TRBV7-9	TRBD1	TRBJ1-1	TGTGCCAGCAGCGAGGACAGGGGGCGAAACACTGAAGCTTTCTTT	CASSEDRGRNTEAFF
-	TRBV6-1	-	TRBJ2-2	TGTGCCGGACTACAGGCCCTCGGACCCGGGGAGCTGTTTTTT	CAGLQALGPGELFF
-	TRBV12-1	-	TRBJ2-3	TGTGCCAGCAATTTTCACACAGATACGCAGTATTTT	CASNFHTDTQYF
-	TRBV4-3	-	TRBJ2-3	TGCGCCAGCAACCAAGCCCCTCGAGGGGAGGCAGATACGCAGTATTTT	CASNQAPRGEADTQYF
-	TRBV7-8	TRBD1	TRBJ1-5	TGTGCCAGCACCTTAGGGCGACAGGGAGGTGAACAGCCCCAGCATTTT	CASTLGRQGGEQPQHF
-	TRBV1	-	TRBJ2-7	TGCACCAGCAGCCAAGATACCGAGCGGGGGCACTACGAGCAGTACTTC	CTSSQDTERGHYEQYF
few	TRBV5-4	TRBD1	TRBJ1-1	TGTGCCAGCAGCACCGGACAGGGAGGCACTGAAGCTTTCTTT	CASSTGQGGTEAFF
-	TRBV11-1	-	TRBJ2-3	TGTGCCAGCAGCTTATATGGACTCCCTAGCACAGATACGCAGTATTTT	CASSLYGLPSTDTQYF
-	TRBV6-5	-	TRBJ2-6	TGTGCCAGCAGTTACCGGGAATCTGGGGCCAACGTCCTGACTTTC	CASSYRESGANVLTF
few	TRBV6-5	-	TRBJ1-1	TGTGCCAGCAGTTACGGGGCAGGGATCGACACTGAAGCTTTCTTT	CASSYGAGIDTEAFF
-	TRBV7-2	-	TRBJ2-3	TGTGCCAGCAGTCGTGGGAGGAATACGCAGTATTTT	CASSRGRNTQYF
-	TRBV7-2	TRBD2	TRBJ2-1	TGTGCCAGCAGACGAGGACTAGCGGGGGTCCCGAATTACAATGAGCAGTTCTTC	CASRRGLAGVPNYNEQFF
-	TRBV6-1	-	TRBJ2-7	TGTGCCAGCAGCCTACAGGGTATGGAGCAGTACTTC	CASSLQGMEQYF
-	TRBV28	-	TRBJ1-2	TGTGCCAGCAGCACCGGGTCGAACTATGGCTACACCTTC	CASSTGSNYGYTF
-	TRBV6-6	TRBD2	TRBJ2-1	TGTGCCAGCAGTAAACTAGCGGGAAGGTTTCAGTTCTTC	CASSKLAGRFQFF
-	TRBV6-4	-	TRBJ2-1	TGTGCCAGCAGTGCGGGGATTAGACCGTACAATGAGCAGTTCTTC	CASSAGIRPYNEQFF
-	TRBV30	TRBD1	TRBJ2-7	TGTGCCTGGAGCCCCGGGACAGGTTCCTACGAGCAGTACTTC	CAWSPGTGSYEQYF
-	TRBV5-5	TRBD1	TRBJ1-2	TGTGCCAGCAGATCAAACCGGGACAGCTATGGCTACACCTTC	CASRSNRDSYGYTF
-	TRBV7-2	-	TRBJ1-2	TGTGCCAGCAGCTACTCCCCCGGGACACCGTATGGCTACACCTTC	CASSYSPGTPYGYTF
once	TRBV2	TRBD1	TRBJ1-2	TGTGCCAGCAGTGGGGGACAGAGCTATGGCTACACCTTC	CASSGGQSYGYTF
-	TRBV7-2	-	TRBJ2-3	TGTGCCAGCAGCAACAGATGGGTACCAAACCGGGACACCTCAGATACGCAGTATTTT	CASSNRWVPNRDTSDTQYF
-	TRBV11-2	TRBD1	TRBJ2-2	TGTGCCAGCAGCAGAATCAGGGGGAACGGCGGGGAGCTGTTTTTT	CASSRIRGNGGELFF
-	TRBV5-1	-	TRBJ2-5	TGCGCCAGCAGCTTTTCTACAGCCGCGCCAGAGACCCAGTACTTC	CASSFSTAAPETQYF
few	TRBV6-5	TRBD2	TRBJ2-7	TGTGCTTCGGGACTAGATACCTACGAGCAGTACTTC	CASGLDTYEQYF
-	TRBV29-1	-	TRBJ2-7	TGCAGCGTCGAATATACAAACCAGGGCTACGAGCAGTACTTC	CSVEYTNQGYEQYF
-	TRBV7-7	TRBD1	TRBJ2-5	TGTGCTAGCAGCTTAAACAGGGGCCAAGAGACCCAGTACTTC	CASSLNRGQETQYF
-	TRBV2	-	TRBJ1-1	TGTGCCAGCAGTGACAGGGGCACTGAAGCTTTCTTT	CASSDRGTEAFF
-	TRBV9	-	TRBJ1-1	TGTGCCAGCAGCCCGGTCGCGGGGTCGAATACTGAAGCTTTCTTT	CASSPVAGSNTEAFF
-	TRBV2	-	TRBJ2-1	TGTGCCAGCCCAGAAAGGGGCCTATCCTCCTACAATGAGCAGTTCTTC	CASPERGLSSYNEQFF
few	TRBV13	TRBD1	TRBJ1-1	TGTGCCAGCGGGACAGGGGGGAACACTGAAGCTTTCTTT	CASGTGGNTEAFF
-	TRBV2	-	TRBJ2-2	TGTGCCGTCCCCGGGACTGTCAACACCGGGGAGCTGTTTTTT	CAVPGTVNTGELFF
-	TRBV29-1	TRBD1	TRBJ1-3	TGCAGCGTTGAGGGTTTAACGGGACAGGGGAGAAACACCATATATTTT	CSVEGLTGQGRNTIYF
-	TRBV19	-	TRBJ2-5	TGTGCCAGTAGTATTGGGCGGGGAGCGGCAGTATGGGTAGAGACCCAGTACTTC	CASSIGRGAAVWVETQYF
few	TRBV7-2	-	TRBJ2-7	TGTGCCAGCACCTGGGGCAGTGCGTCCTACGAGCAGTACTTC	CASTWGSASYEQYF